Below, 23 T cell receptor beta chains from the same sample are listed, as sequenced in a study of cytomegalovirus exposure and HLA in healthy donors. Primers for the PCR totalled 60 Vbeta and 13 Jbeta. Some clones are missing from TCRdb's copy, which holds only in-frame ones; the method was immunoSEQ multiplex PCR. The repertoire holds 150,000 to 200,000 clones, with roughly 82% as singletons. The sample comprised PBMCs. These receptors came from a woman aged 45-60 years in good health and CMV-seropositive.

The chain recombines TRBV4-1 with TRBJ2-7; tentatively, D is TRBD2 (5 bases). The CDR3 has 13 amino acids. The germline gives CDR1 MGHRA, CDR2 YSYEKL. The V and J ends lost 4 bases and 2 bases respectively, with 9 bases between them. This chain's CDR3 is CASSLGGPYEQYF. The CDR3 coding sequence is TGCGCCAGCAGCCTCGGAGGCCCCTACGAGCAGTACTTC.

This chain uses TRBV18 with TRBJ1-5; a weak D match, TRBD1 (5 bases). The CDR3 runs to 13 residues. Germline CDR1 KGHSH, CDR2 LQKENI. V was cut by 1 base and J by 6 bases, with 7 bases left in between. The CDR3 region is CASSPQGSQPQHF. The CDR3 DNA follows: TGTGCCAGCTCACCACAGGGGTCTCAGCCCCAGCATTTT.

The chain employs TRBV9 and TRBJ2-2; D unclear. CDR3 length: 14 residues. V was trimmed by 1 base and J by 0 bases, leaving 4 bases between them. CDR1 SGDLS and CDR2 YYNGEE come from the germline V gene. CDR3 coding DNA: TGTGCCAGCAGCGTATCCACGAACACCGGGGAGCTGTTTTTT. It codes for CASSVSTNTGELFF. Full variable domain (missing parts from reference TRBV9 and TRBJ2-2): DSGVTQTPKHLITATGQRVTLRCSPRSGDLSVYWYQQSLDQGLQFLIQYYNGEERAKGNILERFSAQQFPDLHSELNLSSLELGDSALYFCASSVSTNTGELFFGEGSRLTVL.

This chain connects TRBV30 to TRBJ1-6, with D perhaps matching TRBD1 (6 bases). Germline V gene lookup returns CDR1 GTSNPN and CDR2 SVGIG (reference sequence). V was trimmed by 2 bases and J by 10 bases, leaving 15 bases between them. CDR3 size: 14 residues. Here the CDR3 reads CAWSSGTSISPLHF. The CDR3 DNA sequence: TGTGCCTGGAGTTCCGGGACATCCATCTCACCCCTCCACTTT.

This clone was found once. The chain joins TRBV4-1 to TRBJ1-5; D remains unclear. V was pared by 1 base and J by 2 bases, with 15 bases between. Germline assignment: CDR1 MGHRA and CDR2 YSYEKL. CDR3 size: 17 residues. The CDR3 DNA follows: TGCGCCAGCAGCCAAGGTAGCGGGGTCATTGGCAATCAGCCCCAGCATTTT. This encodes CASSQGSGVIGNQPQHF.

The chain couples TRBV19 to TRBJ2-1, with TRBD1 matching 8 bases. This CDR3 region has 15 residues. Germline V lookup: CDR1 LNHDA, CDR2 SQIVND (reference sequence). The J segment lost 7 bases and the V segment lost 4 bases, leaving 9 bases of the junction unmatched. CDR3 region: CASSTDREIRNEQFF. CDR3 nucleotides: TGTGCCAGTAGTACGGACAGGGAAATTAGGAATGAGCAGTTCTTC.

The chain carries TRBV7-8 and TRBJ1-4; D unclear. Trimming shortened V by 1 base and J by 4 bases, and 13 bases separated the two germline ends. Per germline, CDR1 SGHVS and CDR2 FQNEAQ. This CDR3 comprises 16 residues. CDR3 amino acids: CASSLVFGRGNEKLFF. CDR3 in DNA: TGTGCCAGCAGCTTAGTTTTTGGCCGGGGTAATGAAAAACTGTTTTTT. Supplemented by reference TRBV7-8 and TRBJ1-4, the full variable domain reads GAGVSQSPRYKVAKRGQDVALRCDPISGHVSLFWYQQALGQGPEFLTYFQNEAQLDKSGLPSDRFFAERPEGSVSTLKIQRTQQEDSAVYLCASSLVFGRGNEKLFFGSGTQLSVL.

The chain recombines TRBV11-3 with TRBJ2-2; TRBD1 agrees at 9 bases. CDR3 length: 16 amino acids. V gave up 5 bases and J gave up 3 bases; unmatched junction bases: 7. The germline CDR1 and CDR2 sequences are SGHNT and YENEEA. The CDR3 loop is CASSATGTGYTGELFF. The CDR3 nucleotides read TGTGCCAGCAGCGCCACCGGGACAGGGTACACCGGGGAGCTGTTTTTT.

This chain connects TRBV19 to TRBJ1-1; D unresolved. Germline loops: CDR1 LNHDA, CDR2 SQIVND (reference sequence). Between the trimmed V and J ends, which lost 9 bases and 3 bases, there was a span of 11 bases. There are 12 residues in the CDR3. The CDR3 region is CARSYLYTEAFF. Written as DNA, the CDR3 is TGTGCCAGGAGTTACCTATACACTGAAGCTTTCTTT. Looking up the rest from reference TRBV19 and TRBJ1-1 gives the full variable domain: DGGITQSPKYLFRKEGQNVTLSCEQNLNHDAMYWYRQDPGQGLRLIYYSQIVNDFQKGDIAEGYSVSREKKESFPLTVTSAQKNPTAFYLCARSYLYTEAFFGQGTRLTVV.

This clone was recorded many times. The genes are TRBV6-5 and TRBJ1-2, with D unclear. The CDR3 runs 11 residues. The V gene's germline CDR1 is MNHEY and CDR2 SVGAGI. V lost 4 bases to trimming and J lost 6 bases, with 6 bases between them. The CDR3 bases are TGTGCCAGCAGTTTCGGGGATGGCTACACCTTC. Translating it yields CASSFGDGYTF.

This clone was counted between two and nine times. The chain carries TRBV6-5 and TRBJ1-1; 11 nucleotides match TRBD1. Germline V lookup: CDR1 MNHEY, CDR2 SVGAGI. J lost 5 bases, V lost 5 bases, and 1 base had no gene match. The CDR3 contains 13 residues. The CDR3, as DNA: TGTGCCAGCAGTAGGGACAGGGGGACTGAAGCTTTCTTT. Protein sequence: CASSRDRGTEAFF.

This clone appeared a few times. The chain combines TRBV5-1 with TRBJ1-2; D not certain. The V and J ends lost 0 bases and 4 bases respectively, with 7 bases between them. The CDR3 is 13 amino acids. The germline CDR1 and CDR2 sequences are SGHRS and YFSETQ. The CDR3 region has the DNA TGCGCCAGCAGCTTGGAACGGTTCTATGGCTACACCTTC. Amino acids: CASSLERFYGYTF.

The rearrangement uses TRBV2 and TRBJ2-3, with 12 bases lining up with TRBD2. The CDR3 extends over 16 amino acids. Germline values: CDR1 SNHLY, CDR2 FYNNEI. V shed 6 bases, J shed 5 bases, and the junction held 9 bases outside the gene matches. CDR3 in amino acids: CASSERLAGVEDTQYF. In nucleotides, the CDR3 is TGTGCCAGCAGCGAGAGACTAGCGGGGGTCGAAGATACGCAGTATTTT.

This clone came up a few times. The CDR3 loop is CASSLAGGSTDTQYF. DNA for the CDR3: TGTGCCAGCAGTCTAGCGGGGGGTTCCACAGATACGCAGTATTTT. The V gene is TRBV2, the J gene TRBJ2-3, with 11 bases lining up with TRBD2. CDR1 is SNHLY and CDR2 is FYNNEI in the germline V gene. The CDR3 loop spans 15 amino acids. V gave up 5 bases and J gave up 2 bases; unmatched junction bases: 3.

V usage is TRBV10-1 and J usage is TRBJ2-7; D might be TRBD2 (6 bases). V was shortened by 0 bases and J by 4 bases, with 7 bases between the two germline ends. Germline lookup yields CDR1 WNHNN and CDR2 SYGVQD (reference sequence). This CDR3 spans 13 amino acids. The CDR3 here is CASSESEGYEQYF. For the CDR3, the DNA is TGCGCCAGCAGTGAGTCGGAGGGGTACGAGCAGTACTTC.

The V call is TRBV2, the J call TRBJ1-4; TRBD1 aligns across 9 bases. V lost 6 bases to trimming and J lost 8 bases; unmatched junction nucleotides: 4. Germline values: CDR1 SNHLY, CDR2 FYNNEI. The CDR3 has 13 residues. The CDR3 coding sequence is TGTGCCAGCAGATCCGGGACAGGGGAAAAACTGTTTTTT. Translation: CASRSGTGEKLFF.

J is TRBJ1-2 and V is TRBV5-6, with D possibly matching TRBD1 (5 bases). Germline CDR1 is SGHDT and CDR2 is YYEEEE. This CDR3 contains 16 residues. The ends were cut back, 0 bases at V and 0 bases at J, with 12 bases in the middle. CDR3 nucleotide sequence: TGTGCCAGCAGCTTGGCCGACAGATCCTCTAACTATGGCTACACCTTC. Translation: CASSLADRSSNYGYTF.

The gene calls are TRBV2 and TRBJ2-7; D is unresolved. Germline values: CDR1 SNHLY, CDR2 FYNNEI. V lost 1 base and J lost 0, with 10 bases in between. The CDR3 extends over 15 amino acids. The CDR3 sequence: CASSEDSQSSYEQYF. In nucleotides, the CDR3 is TGTGCCAGCAGTGAAGACAGCCAGAGCTCCTACGAGCAGTACTTC.

V and J are TRBV19 and TRBJ2-7, with 9 bases lining up with TRBD1. The length of the CDR3 is 15 residues. Germline trimming cut 4 bases from V and 5 bases from J; bases unmatched to any gene: 9. Germline lookup yields CDR1 LNHDA and CDR2 SQIVND (reference sequence). CDR3 DNA sequence: TGTGCCAGTAGTACAGATCCGGGACAGGGAAACGAGCAGTACTTC. Translating it yields CASSTDPGQGNEQYF.

V usage is TRBV5-6 and J usage is TRBJ2-7; 11 nucleotides line up with TRBD1. After removal of 4 bases from V and 4 bases from J, the junction contained 4 bases not matched to a gene. The CDR3 has 14 residues. Germline CDR1 and CDR2: SGHDT and YYEEEE. CDR3 nucleotide sequence: TGTGCCAGCAGCCCCGGACAGGGGGCATACGAGCAGTACTTC. This codes for CASSPGQGAYEQYF.

The chain carries TRBV19 and TRBJ1-1; 7 positions agree with TRBD1. With 6 bases clipped from V and 7 bases from J, the junction kept 11 bases outside the gene matches. The CDR3 spans 14 residues. The germline gives CDR1 LNHDA, CDR2 SQIVND (reference sequence). Here the CDR3 DNA reads TGTGCCAGTAGGACTACAGGGGCGACGGGTGAAGCTTTCTTT. It specifies CASRTTGATGEAFF.

V gene TRBV6-1 combines with J gene TRBJ1-5, with D hard to call. Trimming took 0 bases from V and 7 from J, leaving 13 bases between them. Per germline, CDR1 MNHNS and CDR2 SASEGT. The CDR3 covers 15 residues. CDR3 bases: TGTGCCAGCAGTGAAGCGAGGAGGGTCTGGCAGCCCCAGCATTTT. Its translation is CASSEARRVWQPQHF.

The chain couples TRBV4-1 to TRBJ1-2; 10 bases align to TRBD1. There are 13 residues in the CDR3. V dropped 5 bases and J dropped 8; count of bases not matched to a gene: 5. Germline CDR1 MGHRA, CDR2 YSYEKL. CDR3 sequence: CASSTRTGGGYTF. The CDR3 DNA sequence: TGCGCCAGCAGCACCAGGACAGGGGGAGGCTACACCTTC.